A single sample is the source of the 15 T cell receptor beta chains below, sequenced in a study of glioma-infiltrating T cells after dendritic cell vaccination. TCRdb's copy holds only in-frame clones and misses some; the assay was immunoSEQ multiplex PCR. The sample lists 100,000 or so clones, 90% occurring once. The time point was: after dendritic cell vaccination, including at tumor progression/relapse. Sequenced material: blood, taken after dendritic cell vaccination. The receptors were gathered from a human donor with glioblastoma.

This chain uses TRBV27 with TRBJ2-6; tentatively, D is TRBD1 (6 bases). V dropped 5 bases and J dropped 2 bases, with 13 bases sitting between them. Germline assignment: CDR1 MNHEY and CDR2 SMNVEV (reference sequence). This CDR3 has 16 residues. The CDR3 spells CASSAGSGAGANVLTF. CDR3 sequence (DNA): TGTGCCAGCAGTGCCGGCTCAGGGGCTGGGGCCAACGTCCTGACTTTC.

The rearrangement joins TRBV27 to TRBJ1-5, with no clear D. The CDR3 loop spans 13 amino acids. Trimming removed 0 bases at V and 4 bases at J, with 4 bases between. Per the germline V gene, CDR1 is MNHEY and CDR2 is SMNVEV (reference sequence). CDR3 protein: CASSLSPNQPQHF. DNA of the CDR3: TGTGCCAGCAGTTTATCCCCAAATCAGCCCCAGCATTTT.

The V and J genes are TRBV19 and TRBJ1-2, with 7 bases that match TRBD1. This CDR3 is built from 15 residues. Losses at the gene ends were 4 bases for V and 5 bases for J; bases not matched to a gene: 10. The germline gives CDR1 LNHDA, CDR2 SQIVND (reference sequence). The CDR3 spells CASSTSDRPDYGYTF. CDR3 nucleotides: TGTGCCAGTAGTACCTCGGACAGGCCGGATTATGGCTACACCTTC.

The rearrangement uses TRBV30 and TRBJ2-3; 7 positions agree with TRBD2. V lost 5 bases, J lost 2 bases, and 10 bases stayed unmatched. Germline assignment: CDR1 GTSNPN and CDR2 SVGIG (reference sequence). The CDR3 totals 15 residues. CDR3 DNA: TGTGCCTGGGGCGCTTTGGGGGGGGTCACAGATACGCAGTATTTT. This gives the protein CAWGALGGVTDTQYF. Supplemented by reference TRBV30 and TRBJ2-3, the full variable domain reads SQTIHQWPATLVQPVGSPLSLECTVEGTSNPNLYWYRQAAGRGLQLLFYSVGIGQISSEVPQNLSASRPQDRQFILSSKKLLLSDSGFYLCAWGALGGVTDTQYFGPGTRLTVL.

The J gene is TRBJ2-2, the V gene TRBV2; the D gene is possibly TRBD1 (7 bases). CDR1 and CDR2 (germline): SNHLY, FYNNEI. This CDR3 spans 15 amino acids. V gave up 6 bases and J gave up 2 bases, with 13 bases separating them. For the CDR3, the DNA is TGTGCCAGCAGGGAGGGACAGAAAAACACCGGGGAGCTGTTTTTT. It yields the protein CASREGQKNTGELFF.

The rearrangement joins TRBV5-5 to TRBJ2-7; D remains ambiguous. This CDR3 is 14 amino acids long. V gave up 2 bases and J gave up 3 bases, with 12 bases separating them. The germline V gene encodes CDR1 SGHKS and CDR2 YYEKEE (reference sequence). DNA for the CDR3: TGTGCCAGCAGCTTAGCTGGGCTTATCTACGAGCAGTACTTC. This encodes CASSLAGLIYEQYF.

This rearrangement joins TRBV18 to TRBJ1-1; no definite D call. Germline CDR1 reads KGHSH; CDR2 reads LQKENI. The V end lost 2 bases, the J end lost 1 base, and 11 bases lay between the germline ends. The CDR3 length is 15 residues. CDR3 residues: CASSPWRGENTEAFF. The CDR3 region has the DNA TGTGCCAGCTCACCATGGCGGGGAGAGAACACTGAAGCTTTCTTT.

This chain joins TRBV30 and TRBJ2-7; D remains ambiguous. The germline CDR1 and CDR2 sequences are GTSNPN and SVGIG (reference sequence). The CDR3 extends over 13 amino acids. V gave up 3 bases and J gave up 6 bases, with 15 bases separating them. In nucleotides, the CDR3 is TGTGCCTGGAGCCTAAGGCGAGGCGCCGAGCAGTACTTC. Its translation is CAWSLRRGAEQYF.

This clone is a singleton in its sample. The V gene is TRBV12-5, the J gene TRBJ2-7; possibly TRBD1 for D (5 bases). Trimming pared 7 bases from V and 5 bases from J, leaving 18 bases between. The CDR3 sequence is 14 residues long. Per germline, CDR1 LGHNT and CDR2 FRNRAP. The CDR3 coding sequence is TGTGCTAGTGCCCAGGGATTTTCGGTCAACGAGCAGTACTTC. Its protein is CASAQGFSVNEQYF.

The chain carries TRBV5-1 and TRBJ1-6; D call uncertain. CDR3 length: 14 amino acids. The V and J ends lost 0 bases and 2 bases respectively, with 3 bases between them. CDR1 is SGHRS, CDR2 YFSETQ, per germline. This chain's CDR3 is CASSLAAYNSPLHF. The CDR3 nucleotides read TGCGCCAGCAGCTTGGCAGCCTATAATTCACCCCTCCACTTT.

J is TRBJ2-5 and V is TRBV5-1; 7 nucleotides match TRBD1. Germline assignment: CDR1 SGHRS and CDR2 YFSETQ. The junction had 10 bases not matched to a gene; V was cut back by 4 bases and J by 4 bases. The CDR3 is made up of 15 amino acids. The CDR3, as DNA: TGCGCCAGCAGCGAGGGACAGCCTAGGAGAGAGACCCAGTACTTC. Protein: CASSEGQPRRETQYF. Complete variable domain (other parts from reference TRBV5-1 and TRBJ2-5): KAGVTQTPRYLIKTRGQQVTLSCSPISGHRSVSWYQQTPGQGLQFLFEYFSETQRNKGNFPGRFSGRQFSNSRSEMNVSTLELGDSALYLCASSEGQPRRETQYFGPGTRLLVL.

The chain combines TRBV6-5 with TRBJ2-7; D not resolved. The germline V and J ends were trimmed by 7 bases and 3 bases, with 19 bases remaining between them. The CDR3 has 15 residues. Germline CDR1 is MNHEY and CDR2 is SVGAGI. The CDR3 region is CASKQSETDNYEQYF. For the CDR3, the DNA is TGTGCCAGCAAGCAGTCGGAGACTGATAACTACGAGCAGTACTTC.

The chain is built from TRBV19 and TRBJ2-3; 7 bases map to TRBD2. V lost 1 base, J lost 2 bases, and 6 bases stayed unmatched. Germline V gives CDR1 LNHDA, CDR2 SQIVND (reference sequence). This CDR3 is 16 amino acids long. CDR3 region: CASSIAGGRDTDTQYF. The CDR3 coding sequence is TGTGCCAGTAGTATAGCGGGGGGAAGGGACACAGATACGCAGTATTTT. The whole variable domain, remainder taken from reference TRBV19 and TRBJ2-3, is DGGITQSPKYLFRKEGQNVTLSCEQNLNHDAMYWYRQDPGQGLRLIYYSQIVNDFQKGDIAEGYSVSREKKESFPLTVTSAQKNPTAFYLCASSIAGGRDTDTQYFGPGTRLTVL.

J is TRBJ2-5 and V is TRBV5-1; 12 positions agree with TRBD1. CDR3 length: 16 residues. The germline gives CDR1 SGHRS, CDR2 YFSETQ. The J segment lost 4 bases and the V segment lost 4 bases, leaving 8 bases of the junction unmatched. Written as DNA, the CDR3 is TGCGCCAGCAGCCCTCGACCGGGACAGGGGGCAGAGACCCAGTACTTC. Amino acids: CASSPRPGQGAETQYF.

Written as DNA, the CDR3 is TGTGCCAGCAGTTTAGGCGGCTCCTACGAGCAGTACTTC. It codes for CASSLGGSYEQYF. The rearrangement joins TRBV28 to TRBJ2-7; D is uncertain. The V and J ends lost 2 bases and 0 bases respectively, with 5 bases between them. There are 13 residues in the CDR3. Germline values: CDR1 MDHEN, CDR2 SYDVKM.